One and the same sample provided the 3 T cell receptor beta chains below, sequenced in a study of T cell responses to AZD1222 COVID-19 vaccine. The table came from immunoSEQ multiplex PCR; TCRdb's copy has only in-frame clones and leaves some out. The top ten hold roughly 1.3% of the sample, which has fewer than 250,000 clones, 92% seen once. The material sequenced was peripheral blood, taken on day 0 of AZD1222 vaccination. All receptors come from an adult in good health.

V usage is TRBV6-5 and J usage is TRBJ1-5; 7 bases align to TRBD1. J gave up 4 bases and V 7 bases, and 10 bases lay outside the gene matches. CDR3 length: 15 amino acids. The germline gives CDR1 MNHEY, CDR2 SVGAGI. The CDR3 DNA is TGTGCCAGCAATCCCGCGGGACAGAAAAATCAGCCCCAGCATTTT. Amino acids: CASNPAGQKNQPQHF.

The rearrangement links TRBV5-1 to TRBJ1-1; 7 bases are a match to TRBD1. Unmatched junction bases numbered 12, after V lost 4 bases and J lost 0 bases. The germline gives CDR1 SGHRS, CDR2 YFSETQ. The CDR3 loop spans 17 amino acids. CDR3 in DNA: TGCGCCAGCAGCCCTGGTGGGACAGCAACTATGAACACTGAAGCTTTCTTT. Residues: CASSPGGTATMNTEAFF.

The chain joins TRBV4-3 to TRBJ1-5; D call uncertain. The CDR3 length is 17 residues. V shed 0 bases and J shed 1 base, with 13 bases lying between them. Per the germline V gene, CDR1 is LGHNA and CDR2 is YSLEER. CDR3 in amino acids: CASSQDTGVGSNQPQHF. CDR3 bases: TGCGCCAGCAGCCAAGATACCGGGGTCGGGAGCAATCAGCCCCAGCATTTT.